Presented here are 2 T cell receptor beta chains from one specimen sequenced in a study of beta chain features in type 1 diabetes. The study reverse transcribed the entire isolated RNA, so it sequenced expressed TCRB transcripts. The assay was immunoSEQ multiplex PCR, and TCRdb's table has in-frame clones only and misses some. The sample comprises hundreds of thousands of clones, over 11% of which are singletons, and roughly 0.038% rests with the top ten. The sample was naive CD4+ T cells from blood. The receptor source for this set is a man between 25 and 39 years old in good health.

This clone was counted between two and nine times. V gene TRBV18 combines with J gene TRBJ2-1; 7 bases match TRBD2. CDR3 size: 15 residues. The germline CDR1 and CDR2 sequences are KGHSH and LQKENI. J was trimmed by 7 bases and V by 3 bases; bases with no gene match: 9. The CDR3 reads CASSPGLAERNEQFF. CDR3 in DNA: TGTGCCAGCTCACCGGGGCTAGCGGAGAGGAATGAGCAGTTCTTC.

This clone was picked up a small number of times. The chain uses TRBV9 and TRBJ2-2; D possibly uses TRBD1 or TRBD2 (5 bases each). The germline gives CDR1 SGDLS, CDR2 YYNGEE. The CDR3 spans 15 residues. Trimming pared 4 bases from V and 4 bases from J, leaving 14 bases between. The CDR3 reads CASSRTGTLTGELFF. The CDR3 DNA reads as TGTGCCAGCAGCAGGACCGGGACCCTCACCGGGGAGCTGTTTTTT.